The 27 T cell receptor beta chains reported below all come from one sample, sequenced in a study of cytomegalovirus exposure and HLA in healthy donors. PCR involved 60 Vbeta and 13 Jbeta primers. Profiled with immunoSEQ multiplex PCR; TCRdb holds only in-frame clones, not every one. Its clone listing holds fewer than 150,000 clones. The sequencing input was PBMCs. All receptors derive from a woman in her sixties or seventies in good health and CMV-seronegative.

This rearrangement joins TRBV27 to TRBJ2-7; TRBD2 might be the D (6 bases). This CDR3 spans 12 amino acids. From germline, CDR1 is MNHEY and CDR2 SMNVEV (reference sequence). V lost 7 bases, J lost 3 bases, and 10 bases lay in between. The DNA of the CDR3 is TGTGCCAGCACTCGCGGGGACTACGAGCAGTACTTC. Amino acid sequence: CASTRGDYEQYF.

The chain couples TRBV6-4 to TRBJ2-7, with D possibly being TRBD1 (6 bases). This CDR3 has 10 amino acids. CDR1 MRHNA and CDR2 SNTAGT come from the germline V gene. V dropped 9 bases and J dropped 4 bases, with 7 bases sitting between them. CDR3: CARGGYEQYF. The CDR3 DNA sequence: TGTGCCAGAGGGGGATACGAGCAGTACTTC.

As DNA, the CDR3 is TGCGCCAGCAGCTTGGGCCCCTCCACTACTCCCGGGGAGCTGTTTTTT. Amino acid sequence: CASSLGPSTTPGELFF. The V and J genes are TRBV5-1 and TRBJ2-2; D remains ambiguous. The CDR3 spans 16 residues. The ends were cut back, 0 bases at V and 6 bases at J, with 15 bases in the middle. Germline lookup yields CDR1 SGHRS and CDR2 YFSETQ.

V is TRBV10-3 and J is TRBJ1-2, with 7 positions matching TRBD1. The CDR3 length is 14 residues. The V and J ends lost 4 bases and 0 bases, in that order; junction bases with no gene match: 2. Germline assignment: CDR1 ENHRY and CDR2 SYGVKD. CDR3 protein: CAISAGTANYGYTF. Written as DNA, the CDR3 is TGTGCCATCAGTGCCGGGACAGCTAACTATGGCTACACCTTC.

V usage is TRBV19 and J usage is TRBJ1-4; D unclear. The CDR3 totals 16 residues. With 5 bases removed from V and 0 bases from J, the gap between germline ends came to 13 bases. Germline loops: CDR1 LNHDA, CDR2 SQIVND (reference sequence). CDR3: CASSPPWAPTNEKLFF. CDR3 nucleotide sequence: TGTGCCAGTAGTCCTCCTTGGGCCCCAACTAATGAAAAACTGTTTTTT. Combining the CDR3 with reference TRBV19 and TRBJ1-4 gives the whole variable domain DGGITQSPKYLFRKEGQNVTLSCEQNLNHDAMYWYRQDPGQGLRLIYYSQIVNDFQKGDIAEGYSVSREKKESFPLTVTSAQKNPTAFYLCASSPPWAPTNEKLFFGSGTQLSVL.

J is TRBJ1-1 and V is TRBV7-9; 8 nucleotides agree with TRBD1. In germline, CDR1 is SEHNR, CDR2 FQNEAQ (reference sequence). J was trimmed by 0 bases and V by 6 bases; bases with no gene match: 6. The CDR3 runs 15 residues. The CDR3 DNA follows: TGTGCCAGCAGTTCCGGGACAGGACTGAACACTGAAGCTTTCTTT. This translates into CASSSGTGLNTEAFF.

This clone is called medium-sized based on its frequency. The chain uses TRBV27 and TRBJ1-5; D unclear. Germline CDR1 is MNHEY and CDR2 is SMNVEV (reference sequence). Trimming shortened V by 2 bases and J by 1 base, and 3 bases separated the two germline ends. The CDR3 loop spans 13 amino acids. DNA of the CDR3: TGTGCCAGCAGTTTACTAAGCAATCAGCCCCAGCATTTT. Its protein product is CASSLLSNQPQHF.

V is TRBV7-6 and J is TRBJ2-7; D perhaps matches TRBD1 (6 bases). The CDR3 totals 16 residues. Germline lookup yields CDR1 SGHVS and CDR2 FNYEAQ. Trimming cost V 1 base and J 2 bases, with 15 bases left between them. The CDR3 nucleotides read TGTGCCAGCAGCTTAGGTACTCGGACAGAGACCTACGAGCAGTACTTC. Residues: CASSLGTRTETYEQYF.

The chain employs TRBV19 and TRBJ1-5, with D unclear. The CDR3 loop spans 13 amino acids. Looked up from germline, CDR1 is LNHDA and CDR2 is SQIVND (reference sequence). Trimming pared 5 bases from V and 2 bases from J, leaving 7 bases between. The CDR3, as DNA: TGTGCCAGTAGTTACATTGGCAATCAGCCCCAGCATTTT. Translation: CASSYIGNQPQHF.

This chain uses TRBV9 with TRBJ2-5, with TRBD1 matching over 12 bases. Germline V gene data show CDR1 as SGDLS and CDR2 as YYNGEE. V trimming: 0 bases; J trimming: 5 bases; junction bases outside the gene matches: 2. The CDR3 loop spans 15 amino acids. The CDR3 loop is CASSVEGQGAETQYF. The CDR3, as DNA: TGTGCCAGCAGCGTAGAGGGACAGGGGGCTGAGACCCAGTACTTC.

V gene TRBV9 combines with J gene TRBJ2-1; 7 positions match TRBD2. Trimming removed 0 bases from V and 5 bases from J; junction bases left unmatched: 8. Germline lookup yields CDR1 SGDLS and CDR2 YYNGEE. The CDR3 runs 16 residues. CDR3 bases: TGTGCCAGCAGCGTAGGGGGCGGGAGTATAGACAATGAGCAGTTCTTC. It specifies CASSVGGGSIDNEQFF.

This chain connects TRBV19 to TRBJ1-1; D remains unclear. The CDR3 totals 13 residues. V was clipped by 3 bases and J by 5 bases, with 10 bases between them. The germline gives CDR1 LNHDA, CDR2 SQIVND (reference sequence). The CDR3 sequence is CASSIDEGTEAFF. DNA of the CDR3: TGTGCCAGTAGTATCGACGAGGGTACTGAAGCTTTCTTT.

The genes are TRBV29-1 and TRBJ2-3, with 9 bases lining up with TRBD2. The CDR3 extends over 15 amino acids. The germline V gene has CDR1 SQVTM and CDR2 ANQGSEA. The V and J ends lost 2 bases and 1 base, in that order; junction bases with no gene match: 4. CDR3 sequence (DNA): TGCAGCGTTGAATCCGTAGCGGGGGGCACAGATACGCAGTATTTT. Protein sequence: CSVESVAGGTDTQYF.

This chain connects TRBV28 to TRBJ1-1, with TRBD1 identical over 12 bases. After removal of 8 bases from V and 7 bases from J, the junction contained 14 bases not matched to a gene. Germline CDR1 reads MDHEN; CDR2 reads SYDVKM. CDR3 length: 16 residues. CDR3 nucleotide sequence: TGTGCCAGCCGTGGCTCGGGACAGGGGGCGAGGGGTGAAGCTTTCTTT. Translated: CASRGSGQGARGEAFF.

This chain joins TRBV5-4 and TRBJ2-5; perhaps TRBD1 as D (7 bases). Germline V lookup: CDR1 SGHNT, CDR2 YYREEE (reference sequence). The CDR3 consists of 14 residues. Trimming stripped 7 bases from V and 4 bases from J, with 17 bases between. CDR3 loop: CASQDRRRGETQYF. In DNA, the CDR3 is TGTGCCAGCCAGGACAGGAGGAGGGGAGAGACCCAGTACTTC.

Written as DNA, the CDR3 is TGTGCCATCAGGGCAGGGGTGGGCGGTCAGCCCCAGCATTTT. Translation: CAIRAGVGGQPQHF. J is TRBJ1-5 and V is TRBV10-3; D might be TRBD1 (6 bases). CDR3 size: 14 residues. The germline gives CDR1 ENHRY, CDR2 SYGVKD. Trimming left V 6 bases short and J 6 bases short, with 15 bases between.

This chain links TRBV27 with TRBJ1-5; TRBD1 is a possible D gene (6 bases). The CDR3 length is 14 residues. Germline V lookup: CDR1 MNHEY, CDR2 SMNVEV (reference sequence). Trimming removed 6 bases at V and 4 bases at J, with 13 bases between. The DNA of the CDR3 is TGTGCCAGCAGCCTAGTACAGGGAAATCAGCCCCAGCATTTT. Translated: CASSLVQGNQPQHF.

This chain joins TRBV7-3 and TRBJ2-1; tentative D call: TRBD2 (6 bases). Trimming left V 5 bases short and J 7 bases short, with 12 bases between. The CDR3 loop spans 13 amino acids. CDR1 is SGHTA, CDR2 FQGTGA, per germline. CDR3 nucleotides: TGTGCCAGCAGCCCGGGAGTTATAAATGAGCAGTTCTTC. Amino acid sequence: CASSPGVINEQFF.

In DNA form, the CDR3 reads TGTGCCAGCAGTAAACGGGACAGATCTACCGAGCAGTACTTC. This sequence encodes CASSKRDRSTEQYF. The chain has TRBV6-6 and TRBJ2-7, with 7 bases aligning to TRBD1. Losses at the gene ends were 5 bases for V and 6 bases for J; bases not matched to a gene: 10. This CDR3 spans 14 amino acids. Germline V gene data show CDR1 as MNHNY and CDR2 as SVGAGI (reference sequence).

The chain has TRBV5-4 and TRBJ1-1, with TRBD1 as a possible D gene (6 bases). The CDR3 contains 15 residues. V lost 4 bases to trimming and J lost 3 bases, with 16 bases between them. Looked up from germline, CDR1 is SGHNT and CDR2 is YYREEE (reference sequence). CDR3 protein: CASSPRGGDYTEAFF. In DNA form, the CDR3 reads TGTGCCAGCAGCCCTAGAGGGGGGGATTACACTGAAGCTTTCTTT.

Notes on this clone: The sample has other DNA sequences that encode this CDR3 too. J is TRBJ1-5 and V is TRBV10-1; TRBD1 might be the D (5 bases). There are 13 residues in the CDR3. Trimming stripped 4 bases from V and 4 bases from J, with 8 bases between. CDR1 is WNHNN, CDR2 SYGVQD, per germline (reference sequence). The CDR3 loop reads CASSGGLNQPQHF. The CDR3 nucleotides read TGCGCCAGCAGTGGGGGCCTAAATCAGCCCCAGCATTTT.

The chain links TRBV7-2 to TRBJ1-4; D is unclear. Trimming shortened V by 4 bases and J by 7 bases, and 7 bases separated the two germline ends. The germline CDR1 and CDR2 sequences are SGHTA and FQGNSA. The CDR3 has 12 residues. Here the CDR3 DNA reads TGTGCCAGCAGCTGGGCCGGTGAAAAACTGTTTTTT. Amino acids: CASSWAGEKLFF. Filled out from reference TRBV7-2 and TRBJ1-4, the complete variable domain reads GAGVSQSPSNKVTEKGKDVELRCDPISGHTALYWYRQSLGQGLEFLIYFQGNSAPDKSGLPSDRFSAERTGGSVSTLTIQRTQQEDSAVYLCASSWAGEKLFFGSGTQLSVL.

The rearrangement links TRBV18 to TRBJ2-7, with 9 bases fitting TRBD2. CDR3 length: 15 residues. The V gene's germline CDR1 is KGHSH and CDR2 LQKENI. The J segment lost 2 bases and the V segment lost 2 bases, leaving 4 bases of the junction unmatched. The CDR3 DNA sequence: TGTGCCAGCTCACCAACGGGACTAGCAGCCTACGAGCAGTACTTC. Its translation is CASSPTGLAAYEQYF.

V and J are TRBV28 and TRBJ1-1; possibly TRBD1 for D (6 bases). Germline values: CDR1 MDHEN, CDR2 SYDVKM. With 5 bases removed from V and 8 bases from J, the gap between germline ends came to 9 bases. The CDR3 runs 11 residues. The DNA of the CDR3 is TGTGCCAGCAGTCTAGGACAGGAAGCTTTCTTT. Residues: CASSLGQEAFF. Drawing the rest from reference TRBV28 and TRBJ1-1, the complete variable domain is DVKVTQSSRYLVKRTGEKVFLECVQDMDHENMFWYRQDPGLGLRLIYFSYDVKMKEKGDIPEGYSVSREKKERFSLILESASTNQTSMYLCASSLGQEAFFGQGTRLTVV.

CDR3 residues: CSVEGRQGSEAFF. In DNA, the CDR3 is TGCAGCGTTGAAGGTCGACAGGGGTCTGAAGCTTTCTTT. This chain joins TRBV29-1 and TRBJ1-1, with TRBD1 matching 8 bases. CDR1 is SQVTM, CDR2 ANQGSEA, per germline. Trimming removed 1 base from V and 6 bases from J; junction bases left unmatched: 4. The CDR3 runs 13 residues.

The chain carries TRBV7-9 and TRBJ1-1; a possible D gene is TRBD1 (6 bases). Trimming removed 6 bases at V and 3 bases at J, with 17 bases between. Germline assignment: CDR1 SEHNR and CDR2 FQNEAQ (reference sequence). The CDR3 has 15 residues. This chain's CDR3 is CASSAAGGLYTEAFF. CDR3 bases: TGTGCCAGCAGTGCCGCGGGGGGCCTGTACACTGAAGCTTTCTTT.

The V call is TRBV28, the J call TRBJ2-1; 12 bases line up with TRBD2. The CDR3 extends over 17 amino acids. Germline V gene lookup returns CDR1 MDHEN and CDR2 SYDVKM. The V segment lost 5 bases and the J segment 2 bases; nucleotides outside the gene matches: 7. CDR3 region: CASSPGLAGPTYNEQFF. CDR3 bases: TGTGCCAGCAGTCCTGGACTAGCGGGACCTACCTACAATGAGCAGTTCTTC.